The T cell receptor beta chain described here comes from a study of T cells in Graves' hyperthyroidism and ophthalmopathy. Study-wide results and caveats: A median around 6.4 months before onset, the model predicted ophthalmopathy. Ophthalmopathy was separated from stable hyperthyroidism by a 13 V-J model.

Per germline, CDR1 SGHTA and CDR2 FQGNSA. The CDR3 spans 15 residues. V gave up 7 bases and J gave up 9 bases; unmatched junction bases: 13. This clonotype was seen a few times. Its antigen is still unknown. Based on clinical symptoms, serum thyroxine and TRAb, thyroid ultrasound and orbital computed tomography, diagnoses were reached. What was amplified from RNA transcripts were TCR beta CDR3 regions. A first-round RT-PCR of the TCR CDR3 used the HTBI primer set. TCRdb recomputed calls from the multiplex PCR reads with MiXCR, one row per CDR3 protein. The data show around 540,000 distinct CDR3 sequences, roughly a sixth seen once.

This sequence originates from a woman in her twenties or thirties with Graves' ophthalmopathy. The rearrangement links TRBV7-2 to TRBJ2-2; 8 nucleotides line up with TRBD1. The specimen was blood. CDR3: CASIPGTGLSRELFF. In DNA form, the CDR3 reads TGTGCCAGCATCCCCGGGACAGGTTTATCTAGGGAGCTGTTTTTT.